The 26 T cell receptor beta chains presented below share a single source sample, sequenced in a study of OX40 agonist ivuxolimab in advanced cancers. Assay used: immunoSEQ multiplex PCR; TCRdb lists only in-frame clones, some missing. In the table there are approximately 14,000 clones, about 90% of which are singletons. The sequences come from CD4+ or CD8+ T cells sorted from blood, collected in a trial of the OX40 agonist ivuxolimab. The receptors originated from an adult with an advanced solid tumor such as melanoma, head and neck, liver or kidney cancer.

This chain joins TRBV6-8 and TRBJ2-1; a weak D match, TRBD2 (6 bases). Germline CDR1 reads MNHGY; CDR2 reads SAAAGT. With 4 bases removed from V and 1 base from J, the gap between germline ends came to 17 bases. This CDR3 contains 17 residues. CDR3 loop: CASSSAWDWASYNEQFF. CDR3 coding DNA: TGTGCCAGCAGTTCCGCTTGGGACTGGGCTTCCTACAATGAGCAGTTCTTC.

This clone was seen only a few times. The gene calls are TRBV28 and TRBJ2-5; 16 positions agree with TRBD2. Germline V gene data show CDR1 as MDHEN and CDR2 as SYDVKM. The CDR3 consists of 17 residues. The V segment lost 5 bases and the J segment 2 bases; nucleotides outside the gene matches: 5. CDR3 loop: CASSQGLAGGLQETQYF. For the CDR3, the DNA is TGTGCCAGCAGTCAGGGACTAGCGGGAGGGCTGCAAGAGACCCAGTACTTC.

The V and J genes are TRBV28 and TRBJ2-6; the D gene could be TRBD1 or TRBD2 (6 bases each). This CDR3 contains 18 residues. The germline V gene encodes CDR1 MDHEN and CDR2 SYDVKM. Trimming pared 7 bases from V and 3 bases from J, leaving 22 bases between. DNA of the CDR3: TGTGCCAGCACCAATTACAGGGCCCGGGGGTTTGGGGCCAACGTCCTGACTTTC. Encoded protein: CASTNYRARGFGANVLTF.

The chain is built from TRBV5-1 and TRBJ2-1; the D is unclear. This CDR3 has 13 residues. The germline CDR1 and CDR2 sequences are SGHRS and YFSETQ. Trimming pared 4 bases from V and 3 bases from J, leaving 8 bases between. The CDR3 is CASSTYSYNEQFF. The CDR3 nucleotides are TGCGCCAGCAGCACCTACAGCTACAATGAGCAGTTCTTC.

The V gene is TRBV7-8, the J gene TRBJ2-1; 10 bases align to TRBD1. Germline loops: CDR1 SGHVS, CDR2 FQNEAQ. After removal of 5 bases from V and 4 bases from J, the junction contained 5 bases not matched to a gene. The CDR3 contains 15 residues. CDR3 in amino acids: CASSTGTGDYNEQFF. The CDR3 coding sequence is TGTGCCAGCAGCACCGGGACAGGGGATTACAATGAGCAGTTCTTC.

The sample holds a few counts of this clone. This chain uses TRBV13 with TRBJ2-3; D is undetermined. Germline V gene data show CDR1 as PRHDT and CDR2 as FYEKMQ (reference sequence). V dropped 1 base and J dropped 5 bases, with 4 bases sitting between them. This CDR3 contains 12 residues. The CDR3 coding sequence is TGTGCCAGCAGCTTAGAGGGAGATACGCAGTATTTT. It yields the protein CASSLEGDTQYF.

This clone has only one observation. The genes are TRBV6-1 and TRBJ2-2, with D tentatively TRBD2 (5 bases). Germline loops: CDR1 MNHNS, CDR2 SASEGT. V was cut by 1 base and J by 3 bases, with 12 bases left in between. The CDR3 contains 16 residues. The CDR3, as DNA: TGTGCCAGCAGTGAAGTTTCGGACTTATACACCGGGGAGCTGTTTTTT. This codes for CASSEVSDLYTGELFF.

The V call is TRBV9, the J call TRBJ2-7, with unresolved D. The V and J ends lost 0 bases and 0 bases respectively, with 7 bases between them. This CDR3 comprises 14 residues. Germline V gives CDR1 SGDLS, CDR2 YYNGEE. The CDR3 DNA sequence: TGTGCCAGCAGCGTAGTGGGCAGCTCCTACGAGCAGTACTTC. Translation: CASSVVGSSYEQYF.

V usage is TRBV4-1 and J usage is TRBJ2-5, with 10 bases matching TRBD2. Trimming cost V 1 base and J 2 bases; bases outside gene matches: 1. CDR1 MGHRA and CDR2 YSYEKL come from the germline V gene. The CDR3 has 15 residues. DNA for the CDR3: TGCGCCAGCAGCCAAGGACTAGCGGGTCAAGAGACCCAGTACTTC. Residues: CASSQGLAGQETQYF.

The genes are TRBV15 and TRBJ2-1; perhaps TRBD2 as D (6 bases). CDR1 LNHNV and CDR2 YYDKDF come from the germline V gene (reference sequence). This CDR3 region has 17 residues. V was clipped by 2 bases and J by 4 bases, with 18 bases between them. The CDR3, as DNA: TGTGCCACCAGCAGACCCGCCCGGGAGACCACATACAATGAGCAGTTCTTC. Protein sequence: CATSRPARETTYNEQFF.

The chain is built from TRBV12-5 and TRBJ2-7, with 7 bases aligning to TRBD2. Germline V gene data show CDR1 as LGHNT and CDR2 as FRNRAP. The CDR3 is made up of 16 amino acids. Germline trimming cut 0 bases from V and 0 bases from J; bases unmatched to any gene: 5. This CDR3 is CASGLVPAGSSYEQYF. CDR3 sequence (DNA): TGTGCTAGTGGTTTGGTCCCAGCGGGAAGCTCCTACGAGCAGTACTTC.

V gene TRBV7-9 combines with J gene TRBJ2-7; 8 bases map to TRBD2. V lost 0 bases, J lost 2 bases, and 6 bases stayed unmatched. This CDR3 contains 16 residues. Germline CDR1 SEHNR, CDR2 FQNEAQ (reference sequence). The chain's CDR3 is CASSLATLAETYEQYF. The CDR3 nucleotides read TGTGCCAGCAGCTTAGCGACACTAGCGGAAACCTACGAGCAGTACTTC.

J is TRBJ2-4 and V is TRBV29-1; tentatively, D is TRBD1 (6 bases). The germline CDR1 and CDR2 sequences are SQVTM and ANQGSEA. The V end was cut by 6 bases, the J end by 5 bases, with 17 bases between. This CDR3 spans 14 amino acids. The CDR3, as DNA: TGCAGCGTGCGGGCAGGGGCTGACCAAAACATTCAGTACTTC. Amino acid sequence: CSVRAGADQNIQYF.

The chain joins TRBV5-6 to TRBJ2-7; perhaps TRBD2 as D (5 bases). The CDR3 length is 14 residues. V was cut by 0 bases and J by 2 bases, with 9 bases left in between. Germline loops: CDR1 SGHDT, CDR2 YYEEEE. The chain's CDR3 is CASSLGYSAYEQYF. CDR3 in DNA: TGTGCCAGCAGCTTGGGGTATAGCGCCTACGAGCAGTACTTC.

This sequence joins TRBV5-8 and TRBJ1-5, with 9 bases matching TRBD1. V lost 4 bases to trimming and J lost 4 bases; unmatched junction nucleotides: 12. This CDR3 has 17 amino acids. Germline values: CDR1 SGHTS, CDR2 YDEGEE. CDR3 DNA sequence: TGTGCCAGCAGCCACCCCCGGACAGGGGAGTGGAATCAGCCCCAGCATTTT. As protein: CASSHPRTGEWNQPQHF.

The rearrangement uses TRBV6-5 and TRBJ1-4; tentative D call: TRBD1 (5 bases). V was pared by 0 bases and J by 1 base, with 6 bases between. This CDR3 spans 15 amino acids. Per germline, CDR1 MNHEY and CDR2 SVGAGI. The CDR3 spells CASSYSRGTNEKLFF. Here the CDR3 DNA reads TGTGCCAGCAGTTACTCGAGGGGAACTAATGAAAAACTGTTTTTT.

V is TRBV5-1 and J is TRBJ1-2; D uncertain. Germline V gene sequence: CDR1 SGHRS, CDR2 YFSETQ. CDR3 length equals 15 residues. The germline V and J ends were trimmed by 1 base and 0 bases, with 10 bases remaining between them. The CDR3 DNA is TGCGCCAGCAGCTTGACGAGGATAGCTAACTATGGCTACACCTTC. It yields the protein CASSLTRIANYGYTF. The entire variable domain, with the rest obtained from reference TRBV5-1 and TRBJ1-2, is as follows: KAGVTQTPRYLIKTRGQQVTLSCSPISGHRSVSWYQQTPGQGLQFLFEYFSETQRNKGNFPGRFSGRQFSNSRSEMNVSTLELGDSALYLCASSLTRIANYGYTFGSGTRLTVV.

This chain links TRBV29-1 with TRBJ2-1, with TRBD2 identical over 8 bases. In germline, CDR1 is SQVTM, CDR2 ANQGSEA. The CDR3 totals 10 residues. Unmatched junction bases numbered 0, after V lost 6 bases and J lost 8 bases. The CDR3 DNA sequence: TGCAGCGTGGGACTAGATGAGCAGTTCTTC. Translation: CSVGLDEQFF.

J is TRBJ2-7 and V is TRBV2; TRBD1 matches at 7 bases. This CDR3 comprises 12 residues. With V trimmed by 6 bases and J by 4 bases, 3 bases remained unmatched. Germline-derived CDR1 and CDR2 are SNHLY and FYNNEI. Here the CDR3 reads CASRGTVYEQYF. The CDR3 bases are TGTGCCAGCAGGGGGACAGTTTACGAGCAGTACTTC. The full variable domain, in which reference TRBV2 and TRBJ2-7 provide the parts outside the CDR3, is EPEVTQTPSHQVTQMGQEVILRCVPISNHLYFYWYRQILGQKVEFLVSFYNNEISEKSEIFDDQFSVERPDGSNFTLKIRSTKLEDSAMYFCASRGTVYEQYFGPGTRLTVT.

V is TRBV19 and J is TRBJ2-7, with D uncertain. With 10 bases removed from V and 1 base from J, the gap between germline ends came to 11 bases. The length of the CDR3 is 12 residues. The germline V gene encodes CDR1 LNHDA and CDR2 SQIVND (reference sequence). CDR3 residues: CATSGYSYEQYF. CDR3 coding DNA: TGTGCCACCTCAGGTTATTCCTACGAGCAGTACTTC. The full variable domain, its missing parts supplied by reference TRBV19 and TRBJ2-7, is DGGITQSPKYLFRKEGQNVTLSCEQNLNHDAMYWYRQDPGQGLRLIYYSQIVNDFQKGDIAEGYSVSREKKESFPLTVTSAQKNPTAFYLCATSGYSYEQYFGPGTRLTVT.

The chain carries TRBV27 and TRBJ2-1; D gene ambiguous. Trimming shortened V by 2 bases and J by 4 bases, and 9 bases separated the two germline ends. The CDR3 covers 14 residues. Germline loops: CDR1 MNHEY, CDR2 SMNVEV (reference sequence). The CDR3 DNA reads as TGTGCCAGCAGTTTAGGGTCGGCATACAATGAGCAGTTCTTC. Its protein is CASSLGSAYNEQFF.

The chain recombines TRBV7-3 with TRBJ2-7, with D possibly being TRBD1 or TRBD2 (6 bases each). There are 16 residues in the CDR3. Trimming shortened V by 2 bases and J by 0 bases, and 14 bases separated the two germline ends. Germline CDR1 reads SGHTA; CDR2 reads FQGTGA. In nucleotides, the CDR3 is TGTGCCAGCAGCTTAGGAGGCGGGACACCCTCCTACGAGCAGTACTTC. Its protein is CASSLGGGTPSYEQYF. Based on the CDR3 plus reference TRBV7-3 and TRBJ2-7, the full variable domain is GAGVSQTPSNKVTEKGKYVELRCDPISGHTALYWYRQSLGQGPEFLIYFQGTGAADDSGLPNDRFFAVRPEGSVSTLKIQRTERGDSAVYLCASSLGGGTPSYEQYFGPGTRLTVT.

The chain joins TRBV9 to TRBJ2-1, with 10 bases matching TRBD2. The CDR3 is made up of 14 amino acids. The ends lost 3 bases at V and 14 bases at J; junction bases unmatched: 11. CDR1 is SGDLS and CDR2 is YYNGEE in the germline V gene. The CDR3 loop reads CASSAGLASTGEFF. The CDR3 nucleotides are TGTGCCAGCAGCGCGGGACTAGCGTCTACTGGGGAGTTCTTC.

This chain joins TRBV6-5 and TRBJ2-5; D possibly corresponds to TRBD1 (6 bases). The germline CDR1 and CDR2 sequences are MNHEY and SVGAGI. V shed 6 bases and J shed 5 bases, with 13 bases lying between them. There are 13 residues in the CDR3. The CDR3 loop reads CASRTQGGETQYF. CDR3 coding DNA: TGTGCCAGCAGAACACAGGGTGGGGAGACCCAGTACTTC.

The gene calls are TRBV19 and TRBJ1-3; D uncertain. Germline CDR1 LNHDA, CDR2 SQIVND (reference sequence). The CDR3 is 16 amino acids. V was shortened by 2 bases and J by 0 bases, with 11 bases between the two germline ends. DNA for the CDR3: TGTGCCAGTAGTATAATCCCGGGGAGCTCTGGAAACACCATATATTTT. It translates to CASSIIPGSSGNTIYF.

CDR3 sequence reads: CASRGSGRADEQYF. The CDR3 nucleotides are TGCGCCAGCAGAGGATCTGGGAGGGCTGACGAGCAGTACTTC. The J gene is TRBJ2-7, the V gene TRBV5-1, with 7 positions matching TRBD2. The CDR3 contains 14 residues. Germline-derived CDR1 and CDR2 are SGHRS and YFSETQ. V lost 5 bases to trimming and J lost 5 bases; unmatched junction nucleotides: 10.